The clone carrying this T cell receptor (beta chain) was seen more than once but under ten times. The target antigen is unknown. The CDR3 length is 13 residues. The V and J ends lost 5 bases and 8 bases, in that order; junction bases with no gene match: 6. The V gene's germline CDR1 is SGHTA and CDR2 FQGNSA. The sample comes from a study of post-analysis software for immune sequencing data. Overall study findings and caveats: Relative to controls, patients had five TRBV segments at higher frequency, with TRBV5-6, TRBV5-1 and TRBV20-1 among these.

Unique-molecular-identifier-tagged TCR beta cDNA libraries were used. TCRdb independently ran MiXCR on the PCR reads; one entry per CDR3 protein. The sample lists 450,000 to 700,000 distinct CDR3 sequences; around 44% were seen once. The sequenced material came from blood. This chain connects TRBV7-2 to TRBJ1-2; 9 nucleotides match TRBD1. This TCR derives from a girl aged 10 to 17 with multiple sclerosis. CDR3 in amino acids: CASSGGQGPGYTF. The CDR3 DNA follows: TGTGCCAGCAGCGGCGGACAGGGGCCCGGCTACACCTTC.